This T cell receptor beta chain was obtained from a study of T cells in Graves' hyperthyroidism and ophthalmopathy. General observations from the study: Ophthalmopathy was separated from stable hyperthyroidism by a 13 V-J model.

This clonotype was seen repeatedly, ten times or more. The antigen is undetermined. The V gene lost 0 bases and the J gene lost 0 bases, with 15 bases spanning the gap. CDR1 SNHLY and CDR2 FYNNEI come from the germline V gene. This CDR3 is built from 18 residues. The diagnostic basis comprised clinical symptoms, serum thyroxine and TRAb, thyroid ultrasound and orbital computed tomography. Using RNA transcripts as the source, TCR beta CDR3 regions were amplified. When the TCR CDR3 underwent first-round RT-PCR, the HTBI primer set was used. TCRdb processed the multiplex PCR reads anew with MiXCR; each CDR3 protein has one entry. The table lists under 550,000 distinct CDR3 sequences, just under 20% of them singletons.

The origin of this receptor is a man aged 35 to 55 with Graves' ophthalmopathy. The J gene is TRBJ2-1, the V gene TRBV2; D is uncertain. The sample taken for sequencing was blood. The CDR3 DNA sequence: TGTGCCAGCAGTGAAGCCGCCAGCGTAGCCAGCTCCTACAATGAGCAGTTCTTC. This sequence encodes CASSEAASVASSYNEQFF.